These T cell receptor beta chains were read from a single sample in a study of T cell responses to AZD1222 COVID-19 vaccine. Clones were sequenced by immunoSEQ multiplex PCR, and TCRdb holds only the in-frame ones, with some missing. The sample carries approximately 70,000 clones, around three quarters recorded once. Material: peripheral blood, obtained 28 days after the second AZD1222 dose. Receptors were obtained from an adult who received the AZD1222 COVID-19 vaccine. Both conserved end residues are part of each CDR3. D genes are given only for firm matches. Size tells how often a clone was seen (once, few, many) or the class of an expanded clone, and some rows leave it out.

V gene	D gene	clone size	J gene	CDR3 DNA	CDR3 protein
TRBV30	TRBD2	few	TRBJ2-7	TGTGCCTGGTCCCGGGGGGGATACGAGCAGTACTTC	CAWSRGGYEQYF
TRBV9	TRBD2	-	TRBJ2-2	TGTGCCAGCAGCGTAGGACTAGCGGGATCCGGGGAGCTGTTTTTT	CASSVGLAGSGELFF
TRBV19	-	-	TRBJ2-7	TGTGCCAGTCTAGCGTTCGGGCAGTACTTC	CASLAFGQYF
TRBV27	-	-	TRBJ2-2	TGTGCCAGCAGTTCCTGGACAGCGAACACCGGGGAGCTGTTTTTT	CASSSWTANTGELFF
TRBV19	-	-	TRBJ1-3	TGTGCCAGTAGCCCCTCGGACAGTAAATCTGGAAACACCATATATTTT	CASSPSDSKSGNTIYF
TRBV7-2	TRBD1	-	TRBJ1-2	TGTGCCAGCAGCTTTCCGGGACAGAACTATGGCTACACCTTC	CASSFPGQNYGYTF
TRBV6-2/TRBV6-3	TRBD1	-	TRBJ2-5	TGTGCCAGCAGTTCTGATTCCGGGACAGGGAACGGGGAGACCCAGTACTTC	CASSSDSGTGNGETQYF
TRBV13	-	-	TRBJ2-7	TGTGCCAGCAGCTTAGGATCGGGGCTACCGGGACGCGAGCAGTACTTC	CASSLGSGLPGREQYF
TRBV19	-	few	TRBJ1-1	TGTGCCATCACGAACCGACAGAACACTGAAGCTTTCTTT	CAITNRQNTEAFF
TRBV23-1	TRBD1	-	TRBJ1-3	TGCGCCAGCAAAGGGGGCGCGACTGGAAACACCATATATTTT	CASKGGATGNTIYF
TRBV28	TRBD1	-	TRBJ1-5	TGTGCCAGCAGTAGGGACAGGGAGGATCAGCCCCAGCATTTT	CASSRDREDQPQHF
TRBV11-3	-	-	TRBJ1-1	TGTGCCAGCAGCTTCAAGGGGCGGACTGAAGCTTTCTTT	CASSFKGRTEAFF
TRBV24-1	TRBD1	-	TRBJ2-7	TGTGCCACCAGTGACGGACAGGGGTACGAGCAGTACTTC	CATSDGQGYEQYF
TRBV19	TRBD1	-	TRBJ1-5	TGTGCCAGCAACGGACAGGGTGGCAATCAGCCCCAGCATTTT	CASNGQGGNQPQHF
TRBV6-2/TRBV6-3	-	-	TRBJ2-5	TGTGCCAGCAGTTCCACAAGGGGGAGACGGGAGACCCAGTACTTC	CASSSTRGRRETQYF
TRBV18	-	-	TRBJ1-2	TGTGCCAGCTCACCAGGCCTTCTAGACCTCTATGGCTACACCTTC	CASSPGLLDLYGYTF
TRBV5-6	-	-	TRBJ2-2	TGTGCCAGCAGCCTCCCCGGTGGCACCGGGGAGCTGTTTTTT	CASSLPGGTGELFF
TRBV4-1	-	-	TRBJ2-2	TGCGCCAGCAGCCAAGAGTCTAGCGTACTCCCAAGCACCGGGGAGCTGTTTTTT	CASSQESSVLPSTGELFF
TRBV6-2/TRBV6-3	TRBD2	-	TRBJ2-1	TGTGCCAGCAGTTACCCGGGACTAGCGGGCCGGGGGCAGTTCTTC	CASSYPGLAGRGQFF
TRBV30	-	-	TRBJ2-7	TGTGCCTGGAGTGGAGGGGCGGAGCAGTACTTC	CAWSGGAEQYF
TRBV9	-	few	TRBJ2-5	TGTGCCAGCAGCACCGACCCGGACGAAAAAGAGACCCAGTACTTC	CASSTDPDEKETQYF
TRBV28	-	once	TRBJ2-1	TGTGCCAGCAGCCCTGAGACGACGCCATCCTACAATGAGCAGTTCTTC	CASSPETTPSYNEQFF
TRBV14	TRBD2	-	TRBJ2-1	TGTGCCAGCAGCCAAGTTGGGCTAGCGGGAGGGAATCAGTTCTTC	CASSQVGLAGGNQFF
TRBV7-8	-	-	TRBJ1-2	TGTGCCAGCAGCTTCCAGGGCATATATGGCTACACCTTC	CASSFQGIYGYTF
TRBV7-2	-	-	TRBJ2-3	TGTGCCAGCAGCTTAGATGGCACGAAAACAGATACGCAGTATTTT	CASSLDGTKTDTQYF
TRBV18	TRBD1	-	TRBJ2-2	TGTGCCAGCTCACCCCCAGGGGGAGATAACACCGGGGAGCTGTTTTTT	CASSPPGGDNTGELFF
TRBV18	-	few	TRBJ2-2	TGTGCCAGCTCACCACGCGACAGTGGATCCGGGGAGCTGTTTTTT	CASSPRDSGSGELFF
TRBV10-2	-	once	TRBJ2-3	TGCGCCAGCAGTGATATGTCACTGGGAGATACGCAGTATTTT	CASSDMSLGDTQYF
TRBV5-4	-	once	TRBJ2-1	TGTGCCAGCAGCTTACCGAACCTCAATGAGCAGTTCTTC	CASSLPNLNEQFF
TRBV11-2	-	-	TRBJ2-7	TGTGCCAGCAGCTTATGGGCAGGGAGTAGCGAGCAGTACTTC	CASSLWAGSSEQYF
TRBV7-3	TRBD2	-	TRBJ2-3	TGTGCCAGCAGCTTAGGGACTAGCGGGATAGATACGCAGTATTTT	CASSLGTSGIDTQYF
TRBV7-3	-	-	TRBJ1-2	TGTGCCAGCAGCGCGACCGGGACTAGCCTTGGCTACACCTTC	CASSATGTSLGYTF
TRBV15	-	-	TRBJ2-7	TGTGCCACCAGCAGAGAAAGGAATAGGCCAGTCTACGAGCAGTACTTC	CATSRERNRPVYEQYF
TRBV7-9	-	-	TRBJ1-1	TGTGCCAGCAGCGATACAGGGGAAGCTTTCTTT	CASSDTGEAFF
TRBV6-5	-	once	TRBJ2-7	TGTGCCAGCAGTTCCTCCGGGGCGAACGATCAGTACTTC	CASSSSGANDQYF
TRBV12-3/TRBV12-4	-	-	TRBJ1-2	TGTGCCAGCAGCCGGGGAGGGGATGGCTACACCTTC	CASSRGGDGYTF
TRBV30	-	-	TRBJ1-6	TGTGCCTGGAGGAGAGGCCGCGGAAATGGTTCACCCCTCCACTTT	CAWRRGRGNGSPLHF
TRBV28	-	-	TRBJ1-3	TGTGCCAGCAGTTGGAGCGCAGGAAACACCATATATTTT	CASSWSAGNTIYF
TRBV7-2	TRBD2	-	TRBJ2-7	TGTGCCAGCAGCTTAGTTTCGACTAGCGGGAGTTACGAGCAGTACTTC	CASSLVSTSGSYEQYF
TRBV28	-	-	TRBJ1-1	TGTGCCAGCAGTTTATTTCGCCTGGACAGTAAATCTGAAGCTTTCTTT	CASSLFRLDSKSEAFF
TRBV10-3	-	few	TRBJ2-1	TGTGCCATCAGTGAGTCGGGTAAGAACAATGAGCAGTTCTTC	CAISESGKNNEQFF
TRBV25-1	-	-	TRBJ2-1	TGTGCCAGCAGCGAAGGGTCGCGGGCCTCCTACAATGAGCAGTTCTTC	CASSEGSRASYNEQFF
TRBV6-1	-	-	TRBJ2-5	TGTGCCAGCAGTGAACGGAGGCGGGAAGGGGAGACCCAGTACTTC	CASSERRREGETQYF
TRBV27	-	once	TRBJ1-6	TGTGCCAGCAGTTTAGTGGGGTACGATTCACCCCTCCACTTT	CASSLVGYDSPLHF
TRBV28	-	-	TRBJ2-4	TGTGCCAGCAGTCTACAGAGACTAGCCAAAAACATTCAGTACTTC	CASSLQRLAKNIQYF
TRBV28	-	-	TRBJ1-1	TGTGCCAGCGAGCGGGGAGGCGAGAACACTGAAGCTTTCTTT	CASERGGENTEAFF
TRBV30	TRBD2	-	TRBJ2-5	TGTGCCTGGAGTCTCAGTCTAGCGGGGGGCCGCGGGCAAGAGACCCAGTACTTC	CAWSLSLAGGRGQETQYF
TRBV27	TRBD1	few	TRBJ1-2	TGTGCCAGCAGTTTAGATTATGACAGGGGGCTTCATGGCTACACCTTC	CASSLDYDRGLHGYTF
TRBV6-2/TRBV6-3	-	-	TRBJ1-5	TGTGCCAGCAGTTACGCGGGCCCTAATCAGCCTCAGCATTTT	CASSYAGPNQPQHF
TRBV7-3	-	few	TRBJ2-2	TGTGCCAGCAGCTCTCCTTCCATCGGGGAGCTGTTTTTT	CASSSPSIGELFF
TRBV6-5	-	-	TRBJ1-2	TGTGCCTGCTCGGGACTGCGGACCAATTATGGCTACACCTTC	CACSGLRTNYGYTF
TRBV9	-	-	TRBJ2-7	TGTGCCAGCAGCGTATCGTCGTCCGCGAACTACGAGCAGTACTTC	CASSVSSSANYEQYF
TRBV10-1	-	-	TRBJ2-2	TGCGCCAGCAGTGGAGGTCCCGGGGAGCTGTTTTTT	CASSGGPGELFF